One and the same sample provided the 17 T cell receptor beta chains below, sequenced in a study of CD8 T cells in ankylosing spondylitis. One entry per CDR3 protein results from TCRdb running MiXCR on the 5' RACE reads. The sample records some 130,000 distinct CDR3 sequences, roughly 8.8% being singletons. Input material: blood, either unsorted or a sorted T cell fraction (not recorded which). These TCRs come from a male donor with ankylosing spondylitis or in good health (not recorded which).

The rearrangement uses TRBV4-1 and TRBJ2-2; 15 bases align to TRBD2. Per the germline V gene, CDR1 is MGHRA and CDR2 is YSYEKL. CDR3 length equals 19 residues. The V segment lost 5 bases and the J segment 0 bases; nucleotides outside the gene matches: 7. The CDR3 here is CASSARTSGRDSNTGELFF. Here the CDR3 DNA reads TGCGCCAGCAGCGCCCGGACTAGCGGGAGGGATTCGAACACCGGGGAGCTGTTTTTT.

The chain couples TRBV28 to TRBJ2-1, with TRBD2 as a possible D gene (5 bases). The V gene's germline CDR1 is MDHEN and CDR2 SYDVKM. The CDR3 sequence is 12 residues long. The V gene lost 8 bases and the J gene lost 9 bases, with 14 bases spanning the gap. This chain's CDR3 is CASRGLAGEQFF. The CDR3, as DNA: TGTGCCAGCCGAGGACTGGCGGGTGAGCAGTTCTTC.

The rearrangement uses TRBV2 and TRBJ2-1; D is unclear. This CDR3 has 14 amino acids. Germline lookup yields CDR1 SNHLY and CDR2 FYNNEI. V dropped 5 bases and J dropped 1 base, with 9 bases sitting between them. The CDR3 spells CASSQFLSYNEQFF. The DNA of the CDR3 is TGTGCCAGCAGTCAGTTTCTATCCTACAATGAGCAGTTCTTC.

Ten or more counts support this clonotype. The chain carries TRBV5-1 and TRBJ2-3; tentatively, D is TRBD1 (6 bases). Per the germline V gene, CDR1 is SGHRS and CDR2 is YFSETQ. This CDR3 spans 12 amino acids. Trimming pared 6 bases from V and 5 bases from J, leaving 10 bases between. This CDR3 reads CASTLQGDTQYF. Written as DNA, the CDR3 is TGCGCCAGCACCTTACAGGGAGATACGCAGTATTTT. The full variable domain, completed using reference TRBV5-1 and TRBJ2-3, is KAGVTQTPRYLIKTRGQQVTLSCSPISGHRSVSWYQQTPGQGLQFLFEYFSETQRNKGNFPGRFSGRQFSNSRSEMNVSTLELGDSALYLCASTLQGDTQYFGPGTRLTVL.

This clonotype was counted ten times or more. The DNA of the CDR3 is TGTGCCAGCAGCCCCACGACTAACTCCTACAATGAGCAGTTCTTC. Translated, it gives CASSPTTNSYNEQFF. J is TRBJ2-1 and V is TRBV5-5; a possible D gene is TRBD2 (5 bases). Germline CDR1 reads SGHKS; CDR2 reads YYEKEE (reference sequence). Trimming took off 4 bases at V and 0 bases at J, with 11 bases between the two ends. The CDR3 is made up of 15 amino acids. The full variable domain, its missing parts supplied by reference TRBV5-5 and TRBJ2-1, is DAGVTQSPTHLIKTRGQQVTLRCSPISGHKSVSWYQQVLGQGPQFIFQYYEKEERGRGNFPDRFSARQFPNYSSELNVNALLLGDSALYLCASSPTTNSYNEQFFGPGTRLTVL.

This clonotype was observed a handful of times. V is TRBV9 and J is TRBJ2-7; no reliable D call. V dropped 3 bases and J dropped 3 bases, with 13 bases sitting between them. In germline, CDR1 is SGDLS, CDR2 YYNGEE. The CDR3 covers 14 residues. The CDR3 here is CASSARSNNYEQYF. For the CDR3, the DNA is TGTGCCAGCAGCGCACGGTCCAACAACTACGAGCAGTACTTC.

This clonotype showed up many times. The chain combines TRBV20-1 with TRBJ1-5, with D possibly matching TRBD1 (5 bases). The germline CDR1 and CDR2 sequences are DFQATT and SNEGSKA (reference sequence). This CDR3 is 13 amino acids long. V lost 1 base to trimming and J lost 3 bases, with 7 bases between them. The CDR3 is CSARAGPNQPQHF. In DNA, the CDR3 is TGCAGTGCTAGAGCGGGGCCCAATCAGCCCCAGCATTTT.

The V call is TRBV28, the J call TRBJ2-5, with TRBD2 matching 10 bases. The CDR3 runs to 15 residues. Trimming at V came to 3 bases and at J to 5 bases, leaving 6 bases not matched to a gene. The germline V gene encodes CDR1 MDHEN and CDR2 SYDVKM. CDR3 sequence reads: CASSLPSGSRETQYF. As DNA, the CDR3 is TGTGCCAGCAGTTTGCCTAGCGGGAGTAGGGAGACCCAGTACTTC.

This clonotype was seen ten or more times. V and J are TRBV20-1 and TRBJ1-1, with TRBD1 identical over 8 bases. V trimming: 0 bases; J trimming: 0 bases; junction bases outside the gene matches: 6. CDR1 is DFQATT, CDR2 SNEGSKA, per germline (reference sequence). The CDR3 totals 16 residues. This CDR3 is CSARDRRTGLNTEAFF. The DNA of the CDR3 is TGCAGTGCTAGAGATCGGAGGACAGGGTTGAACACTGAAGCTTTCTTT.

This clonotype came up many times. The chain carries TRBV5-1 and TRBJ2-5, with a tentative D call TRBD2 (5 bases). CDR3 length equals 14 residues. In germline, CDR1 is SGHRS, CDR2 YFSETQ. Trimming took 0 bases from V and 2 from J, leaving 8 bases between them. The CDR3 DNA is TGCGCCAGCAGCTTGGGGGAGATTCAAGAGACCCAGTACTTC. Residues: CASSLGEIQETQYF.

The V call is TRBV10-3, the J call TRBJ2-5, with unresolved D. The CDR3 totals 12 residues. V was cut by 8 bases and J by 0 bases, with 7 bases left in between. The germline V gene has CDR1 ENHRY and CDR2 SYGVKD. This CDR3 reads CAIGGDQETQYF. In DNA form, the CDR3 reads TGTGCCATCGGTGGGGACCAAGAGACCCAGTACTTC.

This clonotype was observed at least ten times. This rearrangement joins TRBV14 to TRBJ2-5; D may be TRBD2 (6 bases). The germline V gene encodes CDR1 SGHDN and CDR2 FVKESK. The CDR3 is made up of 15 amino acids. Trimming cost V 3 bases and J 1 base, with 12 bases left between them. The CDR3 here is CASSQRGAGQETQYF. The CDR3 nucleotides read TGTGCCAGCAGCCAGCGCGGAGCGGGCCAAGAGACCCAGTACTTC.

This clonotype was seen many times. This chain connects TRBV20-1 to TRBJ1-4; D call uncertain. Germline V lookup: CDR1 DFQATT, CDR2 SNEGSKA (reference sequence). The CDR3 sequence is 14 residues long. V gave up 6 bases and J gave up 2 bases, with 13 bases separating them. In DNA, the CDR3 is TGCAGTGCGAATAAGGCGGGCACTAATGAAAAACTGTTTTTT. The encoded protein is CSANKAGTNEKLFF.

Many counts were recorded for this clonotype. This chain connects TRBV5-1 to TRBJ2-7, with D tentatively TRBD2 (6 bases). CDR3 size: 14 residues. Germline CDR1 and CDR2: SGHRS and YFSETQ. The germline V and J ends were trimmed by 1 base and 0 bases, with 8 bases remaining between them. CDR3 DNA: TGCGCCAGCAGCTTGTTAGCGGACTCCTACGAGCAGTACTTC. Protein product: CASSLLADSYEQYF.

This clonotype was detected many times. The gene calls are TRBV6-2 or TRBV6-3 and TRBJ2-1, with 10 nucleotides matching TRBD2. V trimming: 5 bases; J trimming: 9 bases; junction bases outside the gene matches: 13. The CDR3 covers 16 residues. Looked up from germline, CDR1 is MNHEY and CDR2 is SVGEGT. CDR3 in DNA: TGTGCCAGCAGTCACCTCCTAGCGGGAGAGGGGGCTGAGCAGTTCTTC. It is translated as CASSHLLAGEGAEQFF.

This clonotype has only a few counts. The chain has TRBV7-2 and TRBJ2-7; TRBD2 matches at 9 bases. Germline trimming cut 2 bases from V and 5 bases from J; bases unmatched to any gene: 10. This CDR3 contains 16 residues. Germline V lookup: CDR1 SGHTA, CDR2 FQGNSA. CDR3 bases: TGTGCCAGCAGCTTATCCGGCGGAGCGGGAGGAGACGAGCAGTACTTC. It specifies CASSLSGGAGGDEQYF.

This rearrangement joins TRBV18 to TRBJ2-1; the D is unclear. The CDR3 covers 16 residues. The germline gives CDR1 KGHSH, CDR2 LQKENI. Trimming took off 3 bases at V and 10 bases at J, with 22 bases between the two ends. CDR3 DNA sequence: TGTGCCAGCTCACCCCAATTATCTGGTAGAAGGAACGAGCAGTTCTTC. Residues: CASSPQLSGRRNEQFF.